These 5 T cell receptor beta chains share one sample of origin, sequenced in a study of blood T cell repertoires in COVID-19. Sequencing used immunoSEQ multiplex PCR; TCRdb keeps in-frame clones, though not all of them. The sample contains roughly 210,000 clones, around 90% of which appear only once. Material: peripheral blood. These receptors originate from a man aged 70-80 years with acute or convalescent COVID-19.

J is TRBJ1-1 and V is TRBV20-1; TRBD1 is a possible D gene (5 bases). The CDR3 has 13 residues. Germline loops: CDR1 DFQATT, CDR2 SNEGSKA (reference sequence). Deletions cut 3 bases from V and 6 bases from J, with 14 bases between. CDR3: CSASDGTQAEAFF. For the CDR3, the DNA is TGCAGTGCTAGTGACGGGACTCAAGCTGAAGCTTTCTTT.

The CDR3 is CASSLQASYNEQFF. CDR3 nucleotide sequence: TGTGCCAGCAGCTTACAGGCCTCCTACAATGAGCAGTTCTTC. This sequence joins TRBV7-2 and TRBJ2-1; D call uncertain. The CDR3 has 14 residues. V lost 2 bases to trimming and J lost 0 bases, with 5 bases between them. CDR1 is SGHTA, CDR2 FQGNSA, per germline.

The V and J genes are TRBV6-5 and TRBJ2-7, with a tentative D call TRBD2 (6 bases). Trimming pared 8 bases from V and 0 bases from J, leaving 17 bases between. In germline, CDR1 is MNHEY, CDR2 SVGAGI. The CDR3 sequence is 15 residues long. CDR3 in amino acids: CASQTSGQGSYEQYF. For the CDR3, the DNA is TGTGCCAGCCAAACGAGCGGGCAAGGCTCCTACGAGCAGTACTTC.

V usage is TRBV5-1 and J usage is TRBJ2-5; 8 nucleotides agree with TRBD1. The germline V gene encodes CDR1 SGHRS and CDR2 YFSETQ. The CDR3 has 14 amino acids. J gave up 9 bases and V 4 bases, and 11 bases lay outside the gene matches. The CDR3 DNA is TGCGCCAGCAGCCCCCGGGACAGGCCAGTATCCCAGTACTTC. This sequence encodes CASSPRDRPVSQYF.

The chain combines TRBV5-8 with TRBJ1-5; 9 nucleotides line up with TRBD1. Germline assignment: CDR1 SGHTS and CDR2 YDEGEE. After removal of 4 bases from V and 4 bases from J, the junction contained 15 bases not matched to a gene. This CDR3 comprises 18 residues. The CDR3 loop is CASSGKTGGQKLNQPQHF. Here the CDR3 DNA reads TGTGCCAGCAGCGGGAAAACAGGGGGCCAGAAACTTAATCAGCCCCAGCATTTT.